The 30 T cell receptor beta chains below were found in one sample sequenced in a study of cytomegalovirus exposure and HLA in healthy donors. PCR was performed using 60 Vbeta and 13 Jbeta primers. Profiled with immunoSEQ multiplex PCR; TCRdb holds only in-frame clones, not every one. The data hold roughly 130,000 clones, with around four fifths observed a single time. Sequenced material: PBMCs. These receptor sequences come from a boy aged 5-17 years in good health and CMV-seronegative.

The CDR3 DNA follows: TGCGCCAGCAGCGGGACAGGGAGGAACACTGAAGCTTTCTTT. It encodes CASSGTGRNTEAFF. The V gene is TRBV5-1, the J gene TRBJ1-1, with 9 bases that match TRBD1. CDR3 size: 14 residues. CDR1 is SGHRS and CDR2 is YFSETQ in the germline V gene. Trimming cost V 4 bases and J 1 base; bases outside gene matches: 2. Complete variable domain (other parts from reference TRBV5-1 and TRBJ1-1): KAGVTQTPRYLIKTRGQQVTLSCSPISGHRSVSWYQQTPGQGLQFLFEYFSETQRNKGNFPGRFSGRQFSNSRSEMNVSTLELGDSALYLCASSGTGRNTEAFFGQGTRLTVV.

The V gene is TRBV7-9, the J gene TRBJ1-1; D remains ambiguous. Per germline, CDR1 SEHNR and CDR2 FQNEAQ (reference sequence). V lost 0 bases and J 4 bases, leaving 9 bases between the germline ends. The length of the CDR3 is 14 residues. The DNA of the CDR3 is TGTGCCAGCAGCTTAGCCGTGGGGAGCACTGAAGCTTTCTTT. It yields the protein CASSLAVGSTEAFF.

CDR3 in amino acids: CASSLGPSGYEQYF. The DNA for the CDR3 is TGTGCCAGCAGCTTGGGTCCTAGCGGCTACGAGCAGTACTTC. The chain combines TRBV5-4 with TRBJ2-7; TRBD2 aligns across 7 bases. The germline V gene has CDR1 SGHNT and CDR2 YYREEE (reference sequence). Trimming took 0 bases from V and 3 from J; bases not matched to a gene: 3. The CDR3 extends over 14 amino acids.

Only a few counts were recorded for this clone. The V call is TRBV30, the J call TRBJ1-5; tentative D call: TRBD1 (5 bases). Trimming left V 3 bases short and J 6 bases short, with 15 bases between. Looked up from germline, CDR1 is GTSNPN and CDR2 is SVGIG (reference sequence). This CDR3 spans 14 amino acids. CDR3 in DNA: TGTGCCTGGAGGGACCCGGGGGGAGGTCAGCCCCAGCATTTT. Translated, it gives CAWRDPGGGQPQHF.

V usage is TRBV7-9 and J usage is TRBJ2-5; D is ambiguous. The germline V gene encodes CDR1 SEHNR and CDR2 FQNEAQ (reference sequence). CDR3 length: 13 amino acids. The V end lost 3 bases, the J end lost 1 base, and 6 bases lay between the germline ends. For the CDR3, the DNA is TGTGCCAGCAGCTTCGGGTCCCAAGAGACCCAGTACTTC. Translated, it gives CASSFGSQETQYF.

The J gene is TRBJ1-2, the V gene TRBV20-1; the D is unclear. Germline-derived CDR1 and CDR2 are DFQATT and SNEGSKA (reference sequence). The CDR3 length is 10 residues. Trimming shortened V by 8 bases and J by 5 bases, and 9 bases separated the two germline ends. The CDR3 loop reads CSLKNYGYTF. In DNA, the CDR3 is TGCAGTCTAAAGAATTATGGCTACACCTTC.

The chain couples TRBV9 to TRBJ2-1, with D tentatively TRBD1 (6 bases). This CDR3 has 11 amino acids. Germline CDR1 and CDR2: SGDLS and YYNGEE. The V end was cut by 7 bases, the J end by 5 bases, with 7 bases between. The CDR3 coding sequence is TGTGCCAGCGAGGGGGACAATGAGCAGTTCTTC. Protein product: CASEGDNEQFF.

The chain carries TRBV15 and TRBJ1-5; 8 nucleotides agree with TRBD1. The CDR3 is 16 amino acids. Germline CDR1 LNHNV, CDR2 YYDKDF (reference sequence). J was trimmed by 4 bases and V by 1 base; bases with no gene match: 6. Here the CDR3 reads CATSRGTGQGNQPQHF. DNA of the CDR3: TGTGCCACCAGCAGAGGGACAGGGCAAGGGAATCAGCCCCAGCATTTT.

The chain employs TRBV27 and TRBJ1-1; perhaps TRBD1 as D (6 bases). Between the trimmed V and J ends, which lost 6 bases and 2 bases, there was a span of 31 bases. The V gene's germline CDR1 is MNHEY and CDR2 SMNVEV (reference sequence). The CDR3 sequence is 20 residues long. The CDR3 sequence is CASSSKEPDSTRTSNTEAFF. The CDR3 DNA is TGTGCCAGCAGCTCTAAAGAACCGGACAGTACACGAACTTCAAACACTGAAGCTTTCTTT.

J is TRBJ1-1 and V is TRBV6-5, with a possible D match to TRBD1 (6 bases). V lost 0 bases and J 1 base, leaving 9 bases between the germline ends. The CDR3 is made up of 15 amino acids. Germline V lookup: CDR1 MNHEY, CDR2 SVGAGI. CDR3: CASSYSAGENTEAFF. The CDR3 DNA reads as TGTGCCAGCAGTTACTCGGCAGGGGAGAACACTGAAGCTTTCTTT.

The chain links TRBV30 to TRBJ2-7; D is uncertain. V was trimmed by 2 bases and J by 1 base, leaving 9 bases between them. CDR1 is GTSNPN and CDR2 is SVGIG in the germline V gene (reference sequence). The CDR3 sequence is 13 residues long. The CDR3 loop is CAWSRTASYEQYF. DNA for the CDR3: TGTGCCTGGAGTAGAACAGCATCCTACGAGCAGTACTTC.

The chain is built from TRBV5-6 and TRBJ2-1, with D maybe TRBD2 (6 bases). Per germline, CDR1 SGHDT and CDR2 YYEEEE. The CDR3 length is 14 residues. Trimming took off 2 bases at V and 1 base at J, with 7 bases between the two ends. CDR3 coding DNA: TGTGCCAGCAGCTTCGGGGGTTCCTACAATGAGCAGTTCTTC. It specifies CASSFGGSYNEQFF.

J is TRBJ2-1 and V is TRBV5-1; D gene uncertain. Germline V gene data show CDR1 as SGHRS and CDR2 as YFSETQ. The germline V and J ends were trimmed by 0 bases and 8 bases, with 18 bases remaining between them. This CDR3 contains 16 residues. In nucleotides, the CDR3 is TGCGCCAGCAGCTTGGGGGTAGGCGGAGTTTACGATGAGCAGTTCTTC. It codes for CASSLGVGGVYDEQFF.

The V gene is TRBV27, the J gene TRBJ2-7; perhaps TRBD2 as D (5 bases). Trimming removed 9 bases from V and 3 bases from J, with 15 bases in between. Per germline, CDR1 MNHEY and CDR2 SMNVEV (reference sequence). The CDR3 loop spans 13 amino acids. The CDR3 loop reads CARKLGRDYEQYF. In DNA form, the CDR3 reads TGTGCCAGGAAGCTAGGACGGGACTACGAGCAGTACTTC.

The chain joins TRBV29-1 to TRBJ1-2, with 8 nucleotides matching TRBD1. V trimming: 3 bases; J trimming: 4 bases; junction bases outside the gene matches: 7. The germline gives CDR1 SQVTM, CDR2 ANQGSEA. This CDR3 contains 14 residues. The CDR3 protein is CSVESRGLGYGYTF. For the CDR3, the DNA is TGCAGCGTTGAGTCCAGGGGGCTGGGCTATGGCTACACCTTC. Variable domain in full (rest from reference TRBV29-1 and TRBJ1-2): SAVISQKPSRDICQRGTSLTIQCQVDSQVTMMFWYRQQPGQSLTLIATANQGSEATYESGFVIDKFPISRPNLTFSTLTVSNMSPEDSSIYLCSVESRGLGYGYTFGSGTRLTVV.

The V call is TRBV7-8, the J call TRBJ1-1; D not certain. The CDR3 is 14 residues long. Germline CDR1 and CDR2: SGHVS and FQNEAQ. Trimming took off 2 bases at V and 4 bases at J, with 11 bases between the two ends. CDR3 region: CASSLSGVGTEAFF. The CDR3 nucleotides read TGTGCCAGCAGCTTAAGCGGGGTGGGCACTGAAGCTTTCTTT. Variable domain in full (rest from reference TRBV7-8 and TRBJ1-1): GAGVSQSPRYKVAKRGQDVALRCDPISGHVSLFWYQQALGQGPEFLTYFQNEAQLDKSGLPSDRFFAERPEGSVSTLKIQRTQQEDSAVYLCASSLSGVGTEAFFGQGTRLTVV.

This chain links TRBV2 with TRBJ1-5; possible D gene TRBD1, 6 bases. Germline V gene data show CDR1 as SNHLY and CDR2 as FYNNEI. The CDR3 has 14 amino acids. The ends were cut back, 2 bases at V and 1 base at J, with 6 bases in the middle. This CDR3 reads CASSEQGSNQPQHF. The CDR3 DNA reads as TGTGCCAGCAGTGAACAGGGGAGCAATCAGCCCCAGCATTTT.

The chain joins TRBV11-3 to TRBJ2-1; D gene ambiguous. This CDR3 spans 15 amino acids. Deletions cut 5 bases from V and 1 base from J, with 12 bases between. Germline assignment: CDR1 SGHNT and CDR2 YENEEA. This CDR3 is CASSTAGASYNEQFF. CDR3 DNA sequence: TGTGCCAGCAGCACCGCCGGAGCGTCCTACAATGAGCAGTTCTTC.

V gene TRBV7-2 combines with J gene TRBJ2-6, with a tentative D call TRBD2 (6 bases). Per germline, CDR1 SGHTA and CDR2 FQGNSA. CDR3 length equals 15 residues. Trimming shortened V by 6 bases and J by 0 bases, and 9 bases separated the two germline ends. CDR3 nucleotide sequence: TGTGCCAGCAGTTTTAGCGGCTCTGGGGCCAACGTCCTGACTTTC. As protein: CASSFSGSGANVLTF. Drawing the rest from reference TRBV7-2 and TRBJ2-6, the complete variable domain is GAGVSQSPSNKVTEKGKDVELRCDPISGHTALYWYRQSLGQGLEFLIYFQGNSAPDKSGLPSDRFSAERTGGSVSTLTIQRTQQEDSAVYLCASSFSGSGANVLTFGAGSRLTVL.

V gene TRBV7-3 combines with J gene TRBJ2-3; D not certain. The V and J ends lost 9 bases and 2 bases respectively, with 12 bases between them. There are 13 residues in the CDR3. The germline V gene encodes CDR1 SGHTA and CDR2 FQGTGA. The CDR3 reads CASRPSSTDTQYF. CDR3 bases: TGTGCCAGTCGTCCGTCCTCCACAGATACGCAGTATTTT.

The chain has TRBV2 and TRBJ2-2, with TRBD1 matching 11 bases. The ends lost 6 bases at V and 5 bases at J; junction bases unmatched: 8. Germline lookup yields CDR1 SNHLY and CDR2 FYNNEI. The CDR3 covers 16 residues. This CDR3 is CASRRQDRGRTGELFF. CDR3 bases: TGTGCCAGCAGGCGGCAGGACAGGGGGCGAACCGGGGAGCTGTTTTTT.

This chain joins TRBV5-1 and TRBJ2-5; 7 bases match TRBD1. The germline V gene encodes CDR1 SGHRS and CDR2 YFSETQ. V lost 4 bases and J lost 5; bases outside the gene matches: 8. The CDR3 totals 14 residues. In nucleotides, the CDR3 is TGCGCCAGCAGCCCGACAGGGTCCCTGGAGACCCAGTACTTC. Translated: CASSPTGSLETQYF.

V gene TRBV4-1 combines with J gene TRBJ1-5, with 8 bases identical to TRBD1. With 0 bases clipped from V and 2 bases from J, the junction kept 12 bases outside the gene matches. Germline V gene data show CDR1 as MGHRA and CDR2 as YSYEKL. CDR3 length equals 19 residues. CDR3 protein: CASSQEIRQGAAGNQPQHF. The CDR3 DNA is TGCGCCAGCAGCCAAGAGATTAGGCAGGGGGCCGCGGGCAATCAGCCCCAGCATTTT.

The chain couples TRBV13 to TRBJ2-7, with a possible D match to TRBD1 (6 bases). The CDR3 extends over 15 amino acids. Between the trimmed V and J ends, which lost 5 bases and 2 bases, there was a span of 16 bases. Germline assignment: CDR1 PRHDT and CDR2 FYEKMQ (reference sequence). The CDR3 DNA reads TGTGCCAGCAGCACCAACCCGACAGGTGCCTACGAGCAGTACTTC. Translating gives CASSTNPTGAYEQYF. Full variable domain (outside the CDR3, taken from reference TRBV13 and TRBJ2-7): AAGVIQSPRHLIKEKRETATLKCYPIPRHDTVYWYQQGPGQDPQFLISFYEKMQSDKGSIPDRFSAQQFSDYHSELNMSSLELGDSALYFCASSTNPTGAYEQYFGPGTRLTVT.

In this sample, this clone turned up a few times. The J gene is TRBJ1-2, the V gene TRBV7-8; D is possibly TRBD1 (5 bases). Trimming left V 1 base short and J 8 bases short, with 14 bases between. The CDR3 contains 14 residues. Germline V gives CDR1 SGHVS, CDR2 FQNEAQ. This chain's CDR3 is CASSLGPGLLGYTF. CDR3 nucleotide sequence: TGTGCCAGCAGCTTAGGTCCAGGGCTGTTGGGCTACACCTTC.

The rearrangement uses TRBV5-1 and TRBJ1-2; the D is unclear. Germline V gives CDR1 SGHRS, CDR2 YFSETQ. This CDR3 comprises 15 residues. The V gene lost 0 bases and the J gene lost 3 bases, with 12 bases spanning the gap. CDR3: CASSLADPSDYGYTF. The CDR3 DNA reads TGCGCCAGCAGCTTGGCAGACCCGAGCGACTATGGCTACACCTTC.

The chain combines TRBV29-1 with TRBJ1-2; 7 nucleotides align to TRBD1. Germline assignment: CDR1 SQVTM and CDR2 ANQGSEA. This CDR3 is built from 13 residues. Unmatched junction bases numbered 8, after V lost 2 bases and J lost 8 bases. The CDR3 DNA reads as TGCAGCGTTGAACAGGGACAGATCGGCGGCTACACCTTC. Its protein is CSVEQGQIGGYTF. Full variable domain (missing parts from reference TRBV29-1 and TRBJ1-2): SAVISQKPSRDICQRGTSLTIQCQVDSQVTMMFWYRQQPGQSLTLIATANQGSEATYESGFVIDKFPISRPNLTFSTLTVSNMSPEDSSIYLCSVEQGQIGGYTFGSGTRLTVV.

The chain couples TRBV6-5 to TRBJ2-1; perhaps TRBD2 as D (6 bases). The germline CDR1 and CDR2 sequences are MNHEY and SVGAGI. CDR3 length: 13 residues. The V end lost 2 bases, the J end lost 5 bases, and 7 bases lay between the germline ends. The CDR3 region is CASSYRGNNEQFF. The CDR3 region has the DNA TGTGCCAGCAGTTACCGGGGGAACAATGAGCAGTTCTTC.

The CDR3 bases are TGTGCCGCTACGAGGGGGAGGGTTAATCAGCCCCAGCATTTT. It specifies CAATRGRVNQPQHF. The rearrangement joins TRBV30 to TRBJ1-5, with D maybe TRBD1 (6 bases). The CDR3 runs 14 residues. Germline CDR1 and CDR2: GTSNPN and SVGIG (reference sequence). V lost 8 bases and J lost 4, with 18 bases in between.

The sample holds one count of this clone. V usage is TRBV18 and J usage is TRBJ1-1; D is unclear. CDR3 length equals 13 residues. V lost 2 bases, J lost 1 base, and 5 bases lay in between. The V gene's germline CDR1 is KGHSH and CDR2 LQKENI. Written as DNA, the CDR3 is TGTGCCAGCTCACCAGCGCCGAACACTGAAGCTTTCTTT. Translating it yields CASSPAPNTEAFF.